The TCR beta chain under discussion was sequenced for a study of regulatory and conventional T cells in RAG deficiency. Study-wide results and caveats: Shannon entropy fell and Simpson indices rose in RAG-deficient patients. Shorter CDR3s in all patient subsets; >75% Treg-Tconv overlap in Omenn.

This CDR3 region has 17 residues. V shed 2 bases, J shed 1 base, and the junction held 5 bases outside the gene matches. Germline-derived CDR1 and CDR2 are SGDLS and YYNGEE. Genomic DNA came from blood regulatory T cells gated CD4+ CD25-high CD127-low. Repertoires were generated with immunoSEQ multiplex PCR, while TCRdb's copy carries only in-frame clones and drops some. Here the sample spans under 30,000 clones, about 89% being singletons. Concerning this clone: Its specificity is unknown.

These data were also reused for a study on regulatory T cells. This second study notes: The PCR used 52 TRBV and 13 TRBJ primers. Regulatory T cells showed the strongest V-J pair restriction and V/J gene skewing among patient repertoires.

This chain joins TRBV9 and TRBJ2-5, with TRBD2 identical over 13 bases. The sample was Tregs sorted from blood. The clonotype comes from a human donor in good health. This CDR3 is CASSVKGLAGPQETQYF. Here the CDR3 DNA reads TGTGCCAGCAGCGTTAAGGGACTAGCGGGGCCCCAAGAGACCCAGTACTTC.